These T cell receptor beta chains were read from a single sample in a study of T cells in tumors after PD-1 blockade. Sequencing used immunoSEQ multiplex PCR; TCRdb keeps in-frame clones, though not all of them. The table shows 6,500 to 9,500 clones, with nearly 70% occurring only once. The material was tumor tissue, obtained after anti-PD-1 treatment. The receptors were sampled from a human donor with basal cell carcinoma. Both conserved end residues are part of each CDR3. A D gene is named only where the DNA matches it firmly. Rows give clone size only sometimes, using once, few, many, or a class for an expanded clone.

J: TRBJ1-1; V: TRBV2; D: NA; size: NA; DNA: TGTGCCAGCAGTCCGAGCACTGAAGCTTTCTTT; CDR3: CASSPSTEAFF
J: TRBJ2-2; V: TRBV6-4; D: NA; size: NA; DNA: TGTGCCAGCATGAGTCGGCGGGACTTGAACACCGGGGAGCTGTTTTTT; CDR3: CASMSRRDLNTGELFF
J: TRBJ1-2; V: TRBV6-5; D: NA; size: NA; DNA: TGTGCCAGCAGTTACTCCGGATTCTATGGCTACACCTTC; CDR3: CASSYSGFYGYTF
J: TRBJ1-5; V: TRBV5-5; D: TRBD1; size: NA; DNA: TGTGCCAGCAGCTTGTTGGGGACAGACCTCGGTCGGCCCCAGCATTTT; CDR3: CASSLLGTDLGRPQHF
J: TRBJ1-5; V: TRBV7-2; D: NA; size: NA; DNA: TGTGCCAGCAGCTTGGGAGGGGATAGCAATCAGCCCCAGCATTTT; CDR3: CASSLGGDSNQPQHF
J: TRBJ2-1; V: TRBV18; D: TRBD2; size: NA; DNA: TGTGCCAGCTCATCGAGGACTAGCGGACTCTACAATGAGCAGTTCTTC; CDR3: CASSSRTSGLYNEQFF
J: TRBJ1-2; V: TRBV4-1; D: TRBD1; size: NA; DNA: TGCGCCAGCAGCCAAGCAGGACAGGGGGAGGTTTATGGCTACACCTTC; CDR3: CASSQAGQGEVYGYTF
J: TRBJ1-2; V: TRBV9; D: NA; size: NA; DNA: TGTGCCAGCAGCGTAAACTGGGGACCCACTAACTATGGCTACACCTTC; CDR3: CASSVNWGPTNYGYTF
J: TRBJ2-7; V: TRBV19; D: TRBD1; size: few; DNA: TGTGCCAGTAGTTTCCGGACAGGGGCCTCCTACGAGCAGTACTTC; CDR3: CASSFRTGASYEQYF
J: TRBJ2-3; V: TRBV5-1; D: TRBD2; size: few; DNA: TGCGCCAGCAGTTCTCGGACTAGCGGACTCGGAGATACGCAGTATTTT; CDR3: CASSSRTSGLGDTQYF
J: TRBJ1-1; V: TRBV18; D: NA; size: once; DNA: TGTGCCAGCTCAGCTTCGGGAAACATAAACACTGAAGCTTTCTTT; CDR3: CASSASGNINTEAFF
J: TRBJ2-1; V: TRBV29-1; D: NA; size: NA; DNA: TGCAGCGTTGAAGTACAGGAGTACAATGAGCAGTTCTTC; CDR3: CSVEVQEYNEQFF
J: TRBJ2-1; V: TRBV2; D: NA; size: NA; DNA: TGTGCCAGCTGTGATGGGGGGGCGGGGGTGGGGAGCTCCTACAATGAGCAGTTCTTC; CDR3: CASCDGGAGVGSSYNEQFF
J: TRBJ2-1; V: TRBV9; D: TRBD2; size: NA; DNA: TGTGCCAGCAGCGTAGGAGGGGCGGGAGGGGTCGATGAGCAGTTCTTC; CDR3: CASSVGGAGGVDEQFF
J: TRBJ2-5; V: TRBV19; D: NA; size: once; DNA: TGTGCCAGTAGTCCCAGGGGAGAGACCCAGTACTTC; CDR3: CASSPRGETQYF
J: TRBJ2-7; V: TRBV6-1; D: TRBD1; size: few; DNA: TGTGCCAGCAGTCCCCGGACAGGGGGATACGAGCAGTACTTC; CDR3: CASSPRTGGYEQYF
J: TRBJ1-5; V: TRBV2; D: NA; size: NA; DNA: TGTGCCAGCAGTCGCCCCCGCGCGGGGGAAGTTGGCAATCAGCCCCAGCATTTT; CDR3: CASSRPRAGEVGNQPQHF
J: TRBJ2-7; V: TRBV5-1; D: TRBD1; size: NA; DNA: TGCGCCAGCAGCGACCCGACAGGGGGCGCGTTGCAGTACTTC; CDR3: CASSDPTGGALQYF
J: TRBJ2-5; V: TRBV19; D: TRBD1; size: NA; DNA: TGTGCCAGTAGTATTAGGACAGGGTCACTAGAGACCCAGTACTTC; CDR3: CASSIRTGSLETQYF
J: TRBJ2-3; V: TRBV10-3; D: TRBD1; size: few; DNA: TGTGCCATCAGCAAACGACAGGGGGAAAGGGACACAGATACGCAGTATTTT; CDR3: CAISKRQGERDTDTQYF
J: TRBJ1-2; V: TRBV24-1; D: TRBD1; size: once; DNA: TGTGCCACCAGTGACCATATGACAGGGAACTATGGCTACACCTTC; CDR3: CATSDHMTGNYGYTF
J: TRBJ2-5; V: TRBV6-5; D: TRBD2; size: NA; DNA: TGTGCCAGCAGTTACGGCCGGGGGGGCCGGGAGACCCAGTACTTC; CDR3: CASSYGRGGRETQYF
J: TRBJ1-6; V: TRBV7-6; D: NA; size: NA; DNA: TGTGCCAGCAGCCTCGACGCCGATAATTCACCCCTCCACTTT; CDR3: CASSLDADNSPLHF
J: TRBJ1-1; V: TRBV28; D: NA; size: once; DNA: TGTGCCAGCAGTTTATCGGTAGTCACTGAAGCTTTCTTT; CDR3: CASSLSVVTEAFF
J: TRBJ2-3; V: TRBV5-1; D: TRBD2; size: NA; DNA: TGCGCCAGCAGCGTAGCGGGAGACGATACGCAGTATTTT; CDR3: CASSVAGDDTQYF
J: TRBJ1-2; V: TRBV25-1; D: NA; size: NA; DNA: TGTGCCAGCAGTGAACGGTCAGGGGAAGGAATCTATGGCTACACCTTC; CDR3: CASSERSGEGIYGYTF